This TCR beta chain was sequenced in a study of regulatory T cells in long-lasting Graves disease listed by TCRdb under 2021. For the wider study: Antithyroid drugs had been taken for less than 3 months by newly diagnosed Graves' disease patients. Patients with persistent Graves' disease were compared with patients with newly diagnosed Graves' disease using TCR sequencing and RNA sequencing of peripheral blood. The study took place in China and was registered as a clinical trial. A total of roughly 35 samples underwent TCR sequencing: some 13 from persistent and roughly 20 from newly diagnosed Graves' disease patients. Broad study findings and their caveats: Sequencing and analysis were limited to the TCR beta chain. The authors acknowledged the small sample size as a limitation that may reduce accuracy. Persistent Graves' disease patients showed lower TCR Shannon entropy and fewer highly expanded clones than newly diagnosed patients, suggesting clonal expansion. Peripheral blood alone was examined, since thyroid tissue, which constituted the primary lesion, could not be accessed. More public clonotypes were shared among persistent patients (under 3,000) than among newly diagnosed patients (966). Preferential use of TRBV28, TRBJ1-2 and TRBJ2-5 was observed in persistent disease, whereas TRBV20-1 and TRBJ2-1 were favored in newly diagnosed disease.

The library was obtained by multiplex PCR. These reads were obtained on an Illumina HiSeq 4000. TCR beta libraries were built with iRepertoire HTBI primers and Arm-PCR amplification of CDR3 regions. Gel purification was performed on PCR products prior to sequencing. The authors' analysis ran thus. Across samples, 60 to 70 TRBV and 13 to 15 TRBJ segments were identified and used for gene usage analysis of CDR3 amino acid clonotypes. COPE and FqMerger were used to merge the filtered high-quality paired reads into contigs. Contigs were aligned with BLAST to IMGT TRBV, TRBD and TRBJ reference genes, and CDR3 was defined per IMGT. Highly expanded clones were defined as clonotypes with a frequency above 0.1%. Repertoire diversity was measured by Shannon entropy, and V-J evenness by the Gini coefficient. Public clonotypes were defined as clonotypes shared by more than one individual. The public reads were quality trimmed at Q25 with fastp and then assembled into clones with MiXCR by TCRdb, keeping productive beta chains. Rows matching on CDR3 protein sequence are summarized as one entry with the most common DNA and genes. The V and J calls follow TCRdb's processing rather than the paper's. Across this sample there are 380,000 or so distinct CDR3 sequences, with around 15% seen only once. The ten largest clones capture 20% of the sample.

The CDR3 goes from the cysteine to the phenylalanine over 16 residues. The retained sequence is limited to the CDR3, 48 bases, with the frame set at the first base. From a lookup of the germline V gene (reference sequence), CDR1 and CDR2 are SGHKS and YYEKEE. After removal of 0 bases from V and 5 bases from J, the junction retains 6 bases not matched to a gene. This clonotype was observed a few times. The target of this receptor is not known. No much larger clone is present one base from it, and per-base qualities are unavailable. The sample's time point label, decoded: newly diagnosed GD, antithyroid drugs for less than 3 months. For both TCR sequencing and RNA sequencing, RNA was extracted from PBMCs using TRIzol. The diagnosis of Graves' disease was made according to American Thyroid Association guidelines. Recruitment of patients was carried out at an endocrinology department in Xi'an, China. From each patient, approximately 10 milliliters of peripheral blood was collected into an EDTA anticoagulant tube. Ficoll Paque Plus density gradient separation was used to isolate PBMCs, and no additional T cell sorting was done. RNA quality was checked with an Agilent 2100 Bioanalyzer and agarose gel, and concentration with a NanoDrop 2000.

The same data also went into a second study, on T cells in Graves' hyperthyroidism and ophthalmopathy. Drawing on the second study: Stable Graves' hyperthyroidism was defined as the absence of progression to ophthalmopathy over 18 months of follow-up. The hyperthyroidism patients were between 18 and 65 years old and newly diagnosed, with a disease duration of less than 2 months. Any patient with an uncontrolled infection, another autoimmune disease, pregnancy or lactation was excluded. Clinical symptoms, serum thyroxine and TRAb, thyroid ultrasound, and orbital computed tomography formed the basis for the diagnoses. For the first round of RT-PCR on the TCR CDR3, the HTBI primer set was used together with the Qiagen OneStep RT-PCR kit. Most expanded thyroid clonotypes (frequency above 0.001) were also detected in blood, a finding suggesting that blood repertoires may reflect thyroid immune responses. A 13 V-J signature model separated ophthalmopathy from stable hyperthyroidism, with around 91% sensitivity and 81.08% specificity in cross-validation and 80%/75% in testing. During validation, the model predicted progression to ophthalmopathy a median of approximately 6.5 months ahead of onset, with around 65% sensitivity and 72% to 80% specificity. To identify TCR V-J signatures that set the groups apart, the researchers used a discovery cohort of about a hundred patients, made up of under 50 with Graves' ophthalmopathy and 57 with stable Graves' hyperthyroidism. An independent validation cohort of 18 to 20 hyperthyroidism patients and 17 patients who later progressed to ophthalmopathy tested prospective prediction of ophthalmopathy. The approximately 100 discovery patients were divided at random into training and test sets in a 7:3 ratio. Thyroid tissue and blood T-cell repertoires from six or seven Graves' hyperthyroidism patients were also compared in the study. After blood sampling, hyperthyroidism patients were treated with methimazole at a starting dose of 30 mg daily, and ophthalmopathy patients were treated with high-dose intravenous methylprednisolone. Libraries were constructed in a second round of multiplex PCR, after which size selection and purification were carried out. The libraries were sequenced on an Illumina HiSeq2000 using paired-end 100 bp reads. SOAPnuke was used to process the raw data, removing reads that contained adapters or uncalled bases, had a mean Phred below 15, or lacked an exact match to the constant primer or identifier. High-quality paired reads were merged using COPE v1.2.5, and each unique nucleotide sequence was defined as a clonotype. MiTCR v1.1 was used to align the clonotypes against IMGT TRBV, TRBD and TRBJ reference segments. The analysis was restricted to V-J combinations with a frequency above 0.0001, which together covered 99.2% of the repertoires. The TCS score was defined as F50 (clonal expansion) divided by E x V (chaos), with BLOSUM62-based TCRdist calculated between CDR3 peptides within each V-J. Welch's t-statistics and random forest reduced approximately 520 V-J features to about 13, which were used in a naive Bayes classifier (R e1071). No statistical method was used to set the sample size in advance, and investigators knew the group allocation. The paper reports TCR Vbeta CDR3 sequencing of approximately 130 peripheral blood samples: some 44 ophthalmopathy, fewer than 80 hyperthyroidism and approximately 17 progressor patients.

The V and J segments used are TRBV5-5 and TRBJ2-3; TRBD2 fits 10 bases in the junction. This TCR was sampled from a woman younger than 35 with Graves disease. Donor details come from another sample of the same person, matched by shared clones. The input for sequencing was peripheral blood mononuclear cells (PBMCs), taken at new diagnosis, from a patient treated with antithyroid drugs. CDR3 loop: CASSLGLAGARDTQYF. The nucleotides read TGTGCCAGCAGCTTGGGCCTAGCGGGGGCCCGAGATACGCAGTATTTT.